These 25 T cell receptor beta chains were sequenced from one sample in a study of cytomegalovirus exposure and HLA in healthy donors. It was with 60 Vbeta and 13 Jbeta primers that the PCR ran. Sequenced by immunoSEQ multiplex PCR; TCRdb stores in-frame clones only, minus some. In the table there are about 60,000 clones, about 80% of which are singletons. The sample was PBMCs. The receptors originated from a woman aged 25 to 45 in good health and CMV-seronegative.

CDR3 residues: CASSSAGYRHEQFF. CDR3 coding DNA: TGTGCCAGCAGTTCCGCGGGATACCGGCATGAGCAGTTCTTC. This rearrangement joins TRBV6-6 to TRBJ2-1, with D perhaps TRBD2 (6 bases). The CDR3 spans 14 residues. The V end was cut by 4 bases, the J end by 8 bases, with 15 bases between. Germline lookup yields CDR1 MNHNY and CDR2 SVGAGI (reference sequence).

The chain recombines TRBV25-1 with TRBJ2-7, with D uncertain. The V gene lost 1 base and the J gene lost 2 bases, with 12 bases spanning the gap. This CDR3 contains 15 residues. In germline, CDR1 is MGHDK, CDR2 SYGVNS. CDR3 in amino acids: CASSEFEQNTYEQYF. CDR3 in DNA: TGTGCCAGCAGTGAATTCGAACAGAACACCTACGAGCAGTACTTC.

This sequence joins TRBV5-1 and TRBJ2-7; D perhaps matches TRBD1 (6 bases). V was shortened by 0 bases and J by 0 bases, with 10 bases between the two germline ends. From germline, CDR1 is SGHRS and CDR2 YFSETQ. This CDR3 has 15 residues. In DNA, the CDR3 is TGCGCCAGCAGCTTGGGGGGGCCTAGCTCCTACGAGCAGTACTTC. Amino acid sequence: CASSLGGPSSYEQYF. Looking up the rest from reference TRBV5-1 and TRBJ2-7 gives the full variable domain: KAGVTQTPRYLIKTRGQQVTLSCSPISGHRSVSWYQQTPGQGLQFLFEYFSETQRNKGNFPGRFSGRQFSNSRSEMNVSTLELGDSALYLCASSLGGPSSYEQYFGPGTRLTVT.

This chain joins TRBV11-2 and TRBJ2-1; TRBD2 agrees at 12 bases. CDR3 length: 14 amino acids. CDR1 and CDR2 (germline): SGHAT, FQNNGV. Trimming removed 6 bases from V and 3 bases from J; junction bases left unmatched: 0. This CDR3 reads CASRLAGGYNEQFF. The CDR3 coding sequence is TGTGCCAGCAGACTAGCGGGAGGCTACAATGAGCAGTTCTTC.

This clone has a handful of counts. This sequence joins TRBV12-5 and TRBJ2-6, with 8 bases aligning to TRBD1. This CDR3 spans 18 amino acids. The V segment lost 0 bases and the J segment 1 base; nucleotides outside the gene matches: 5. Per germline, CDR1 LGHNT and CDR2 FRNRAP. The CDR3 nucleotides read TGTGCTAGTGGTTTGGTGGACAGGGTTTCTTCTGGGGCCAACGTCCTGACTTTC. As protein: CASGLVDRVSSGANVLTF.

This chain connects TRBV25-1 to TRBJ2-7; D call uncertain. Per germline, CDR1 MGHDK and CDR2 SYGVNS. The CDR3 consists of 12 residues. V was cut by 3 bases and J by 4 bases, with 7 bases left in between. The CDR3 protein is CASSDSTYEQYF. The CDR3 DNA is TGTGCCAGCAGTGACTCAACTTACGAGCAGTACTTC.

The chain uses TRBV7-9 and TRBJ1-4, with 9 bases that match TRBD1. The V and J ends lost 5 bases and 0 bases, in that order; junction bases with no gene match: 4. Germline V gene lookup returns CDR1 SEHNR and CDR2 FQNEAQ (reference sequence). This CDR3 is built from 16 residues. The chain's CDR3 is CASSRDRAATNEKLFF. CDR3 in DNA: TGTGCCAGCAGCCGGGACAGGGCTGCAACTAATGAAAAACTGTTTTTT. Looking up the rest from reference TRBV7-9 and TRBJ1-4 gives the full variable domain: DTGVSQNPRHKITKRGQNVTFRCDPISEHNRLYWYRQTLGQGPEFLTYFQNEAQLEKSRLLSDRFSAERPKGSFSTLEIQRTEQGDSAMYLCASSRDRAATNEKLFFGSGTQLSVL.

CDR3 protein: CASSLAAGANYGYTF. The CDR3, as DNA: TGTGCCAGCAGCTTAGCGGCGGGAGCTAACTATGGCTACACCTTC. The rearrangement links TRBV7-8 to TRBJ1-2, with D unclear. The germline gives CDR1 SGHVS, CDR2 FQNEAQ. The CDR3 spans 15 residues. Between the trimmed V and J ends, which lost 0 bases and 0 bases, there was a span of 8 bases.

This clone was seen once. The chain employs TRBV4-1 and TRBJ1-2; D is perhaps TRBD1 (5 bases). From germline, CDR1 is MGHRA and CDR2 YSYEKL. This CDR3 has 13 residues. Trimming shortened V by 1 base and J by 12 bases, and 15 bases separated the two germline ends. Here the CDR3 DNA reads TGCGCCAGCAGCCAAGCGCAGGGAAGGGGCAACACCTTC. Protein sequence: CASSQAQGRGNTF.

The chain has TRBV6-5 and TRBJ1-3; 7 bases are shared with TRBD1. The length of the CDR3 is 15 residues. Unmatched junction bases numbered 5, after V lost 6 bases and J lost 0 bases. In germline, CDR1 is MNHEY, CDR2 SVGAGI. The CDR3 loop is CASRNGQASGNTIYF. CDR3 DNA sequence: TGTGCCAGCAGAAATGGACAGGCCTCTGGAAACACCATATATTTT.

This clone appeared a few times. The gene calls are TRBV9 and TRBJ2-3, with 8 positions matching TRBD1. Trimming took 3 bases from V and 0 from J; bases not matched to a gene: 3. Germline values: CDR1 SGDLS, CDR2 YYNGEE. The CDR3 runs 15 residues. Here the CDR3 reads CASSGGQESTDTQYF. The CDR3 nucleotides are TGTGCCAGCAGCGGGGGACAGGAGAGCACAGATACGCAGTATTTT.

This sequence joins TRBV7-9 and TRBJ2-5; 7 bases map to TRBD1. This CDR3 comprises 14 residues. The trim removed 6 bases at V and 3 bases at J, leaving 7 bases unmatched. Germline CDR1 reads SEHNR; CDR2 reads FQNEAQ (reference sequence). The CDR3 protein is CASRRTGAEETQYF. Written as DNA, the CDR3 is TGTGCCAGCAGACGTACAGGGGCTGAAGAGACCCAGTACTTC.

The chain carries TRBV30 and TRBJ2-1; 12 bases agree with TRBD2. J gave up 9 bases and V 5 bases, and 5 bases lay outside the gene matches. Germline loops: CDR1 GTSNPN, CDR2 SVGIG (reference sequence). This CDR3 comprises 13 residues. CDR3 region: CAWASGGALEQFF. The CDR3 nucleotides are TGTGCCTGGGCTAGCGGGGGGGCGCTTGAGCAGTTCTTC.

CDR3: CASARDSSSSYEQYF. The CDR3 DNA follows: TGTGCCAGCGCGCGGGACTCCTCGAGCTCCTACGAGCAGTACTTC. The V gene is TRBV9, the J gene TRBJ2-7, with D tentatively TRBD2 (6 bases). The germline V gene has CDR1 SGDLS and CDR2 YYNGEE. V lost 7 bases and J 0 bases, leaving 17 bases between the germline ends. The CDR3 sequence is 15 residues long.

The genes are TRBV29-1 and TRBJ2-1, with D maybe TRBD1 (6 bases). The CDR3 spans 15 residues. Deletions cut 1 base from V and 9 bases from J, with 19 bases between. The germline V gene encodes CDR1 SQVTM and CDR2 ANQGSEA. CDR3 amino acids: CSVEGPAGAQGEQFF. DNA for the CDR3: TGCAGCGTTGAAGGGCCCGCAGGGGCACAAGGTGAGCAGTTCTTC.

DNA of the CDR3: TGTGCCATCCAGAGGGTCGGGCAGGGGCACACTGAAGCTTTCTTT. Protein product: CAIQRVGQGHTEAFF. This chain links TRBV10-3 with TRBJ1-1, with D tentatively TRBD1 (6 bases). Per germline, CDR1 ENHRY and CDR2 SYGVKD. The CDR3 extends over 15 amino acids. Trimming removed 8 bases from V and 3 bases from J, with 19 bases in between.

The rearrangement joins TRBV27 to TRBJ2-7; D remains ambiguous. With 4 bases removed from V and 0 bases from J, the gap between germline ends came to 4 bases. The germline gives CDR1 MNHEY, CDR2 SMNVEV (reference sequence). CDR3 length: 12 residues. The CDR3 coding sequence is TGTGCCAGCAGTTCCGGCTCCTACGAGCAGTACTTC. Translated, it gives CASSSGSYEQYF.

The CDR3 is CAWALGGRNTEAFF. The CDR3 bases are TGTGCCTGGGCCCTAGGGGGCAGGAACACTGAAGCTTTCTTT. V is TRBV30 and J is TRBJ1-1; 7 nucleotides agree with TRBD1. V trimming: 5 bases; J trimming: 1 base; junction bases outside the gene matches: 7. This CDR3 contains 14 residues. The V gene's germline CDR1 is GTSNPN and CDR2 SVGIG (reference sequence).

The J gene is TRBJ2-5, the V gene TRBV10-3, with D possibly matching TRBD1 (6 bases). This CDR3 is 13 amino acids long. Germline values: CDR1 ENHRY, CDR2 SYGVKD. The V end lost 6 bases, the J end lost 5 bases, and 13 bases lay between the germline ends. The CDR3 loop reads CAIRDQRGETQYF. The CDR3 DNA is TGTGCCATCAGGGACCAGAGGGGGGAGACCCAGTACTTC.

V usage is TRBV12-5 and J usage is TRBJ2-1; possible D gene TRBD1, 6 bases. CDR3 length equals 15 residues. Germline-derived CDR1 and CDR2 are LGHNT and FRNRAP. With 4 bases removed from V and 0 bases from J, the gap between germline ends came to 10 bases. CDR3 in amino acids: CASGSDRFSYNEQFF. CDR3 nucleotide sequence: TGTGCTAGTGGTTCGGACAGATTCTCCTACAATGAGCAGTTCTTC.

V usage is TRBV5-6 and J usage is TRBJ1-2, with D possibly TRBD1 on 5 matching bases. Trimming removed 6 bases at V and 3 bases at J, with 18 bases between. Germline CDR1 is SGHDT and CDR2 is YYEEEE. This CDR3 contains 15 residues. Written as DNA, the CDR3 is TGTGCCAGCAACTCTTGGGCCGGGACTTACTATGGCTACACCTTC. This codes for CASNSWAGTYYGYTF.

The gene calls are TRBV6-5 and TRBJ1-1; 8 positions agree with TRBD1. CDR1 is MNHEY, CDR2 SVGAGI, per germline. V shed 6 bases and J 4 bases; nucleotides not matched to a gene: 10. This CDR3 is built from 15 residues. The CDR3 spells CASRLIRGRGTEAFF. CDR3 nucleotide sequence: TGTGCCAGCAGGTTGATCAGGGGGCGAGGCACTGAAGCTTTCTTT.

This chain links TRBV7-6 with TRBJ1-5; D is undetermined. Germline V gene lookup returns CDR1 SGHVS and CDR2 FNYEAQ. The CDR3 contains 16 residues. V gave up 1 base and J gave up 0 bases, with 10 bases separating them. CDR3 loop: CASSLGVGGSNQPQHF. The CDR3 DNA sequence: TGTGCCAGCAGCTTAGGCGTGGGAGGTAGCAATCAGCCCCAGCATTTT. Based on the CDR3 plus reference TRBV7-6 and TRBJ1-5, the full variable domain is GAGVSQSPRYKVTKRGQDVALRCDPISGHVSLYWYRQALGQGPEFLTYFNYEAQQDKSGLPNDRFSAERPEGSISTLTIQRTEQRDSAMYRCASSLGVGGSNQPQHFGDGTRLSIL.

The CDR3 sequence is CASSPGTGDFNEQFF. The CDR3 DNA is TGTGCCAGCAGCCCCGGGACAGGGGATTTCAATGAGCAGTTCTTC. This rearrangement joins TRBV6-5 to TRBJ2-1; TRBD1 matches 10 bases. In germline, CDR1 is MNHEY, CDR2 SVGAGI. The CDR3 sequence is 15 residues long. Trimming took 6 bases from V and 6 from J; bases not matched to a gene: 8.

The count of this clone is one. This rearrangement joins TRBV29-1 to TRBJ1-5; 9 nucleotides match TRBD1. The CDR3 spans 13 residues. CDR1 and CDR2 (germline): SQVTM, ANQGSEA. V was pared by 6 bases and J by 4 bases, with 4 bases of the junction left unmatched. DNA of the CDR3: TGCAGCGTAGGACAGGGGTGGAATCAGCCCCAGCATTTT. This sequence encodes CSVGQGWNQPQHF. The whole variable domain, remainder taken from reference TRBV29-1 and TRBJ1-5, is SAVISQKPSRDICQRGTSLTIQCQVDSQVTMMFWYRQQPGQSLTLIATANQGSEATYESGFVIDKFPISRPNLTFSTLTVSNMSPEDSSIYLCSVGQGWNQPQHFGDGTRLSIL.